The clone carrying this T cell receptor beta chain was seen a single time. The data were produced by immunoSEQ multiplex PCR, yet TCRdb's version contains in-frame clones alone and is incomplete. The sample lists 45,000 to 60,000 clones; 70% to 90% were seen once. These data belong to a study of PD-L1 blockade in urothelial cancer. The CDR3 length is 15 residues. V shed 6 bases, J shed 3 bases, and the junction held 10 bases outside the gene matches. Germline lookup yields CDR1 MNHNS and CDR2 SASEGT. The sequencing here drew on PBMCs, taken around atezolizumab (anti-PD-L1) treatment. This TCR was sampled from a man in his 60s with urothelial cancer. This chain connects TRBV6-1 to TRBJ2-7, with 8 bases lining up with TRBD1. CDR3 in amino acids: CASSDRGRDFYEQYF. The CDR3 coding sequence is TGTGCCAGCAGCGACAGGGGCAGGGATTTCTACGAGCAGTACTTC.